A single sample gave rise to the 5 T cell receptor beta chains below, sequenced in a study of T cell responses to AZD1222 COVID-19 vaccine. Some clones are missing from TCRdb's copy, which holds only in-frame ones; the method was immunoSEQ multiplex PCR. The sample yields 140,000 to 150,000 clones, over 90% seen once. The sample in question was peripheral blood, obtained on day 0 of AZD1222 vaccination. These TCRs come from an adult in good health.

The gene calls are TRBV21-1 and TRBJ2-7. TRBV21-1 is termed a pseudogene. The CDR3 contains 10 residues. The CDR3 nucleotides read TGTGCCAGCAGCTCCTACGAGCAGTACTTC. It specifies CASSSYEQYF.

The sample holds one count of this clone. J is TRBJ2-7 and V is TRBV25-1; D possibly corresponds to TRBD2 (6 bases). Trimming took off 4 bases at V and 0 bases at J, with 16 bases between the two ends. CDR3 length: 16 amino acids. Germline V gives CDR1 MGHDK, CDR2 SYGVNS. The CDR3 reads CASSVREREDSYEQYF. In nucleotides, the CDR3 is TGTGCCAGCAGTGTAAGGGAGAGGGAGGACTCCTACGAGCAGTACTTC.

The genes are TRBV28 and TRBJ1-2; D is perhaps TRBD1 (6 bases). V was cut by 6 bases and J by 2 bases, with 13 bases left in between. The CDR3 runs to 14 residues. In germline, CDR1 is MDHEN, CDR2 SYDVKM. In DNA, the CDR3 is TGTGCCAGCAGGTCACAGGGACGAAACTATGGCTACACCTTC. This codes for CASRSQGRNYGYTF.

This clone was picked up one time. The chain is built from TRBV4-1 and TRBJ2-3, with 10 bases fitting TRBD2. The germline V gene has CDR1 MGHRA and CDR2 YSYEKL. V lost 3 bases to trimming and J lost 4 bases; unmatched junction nucleotides: 7. The CDR3 sequence is 16 residues long. The CDR3 nucleotides are TGCGCCAGCAGCCAGCCCGGGACTAGCGTCCCAGATACGCAGTATTTT. Translation gives CASSQPGTSVPDTQYF.

V is TRBV11-3 and J is TRBJ2-2; 9 nucleotides match TRBD2. Germline V gene lookup returns CDR1 SGHNT and CDR2 YENEEA. The V gene end was trimmed by 3 bases and the J gene end by 5 bases; junction bases not matched to a gene: 1. This CDR3 has 14 amino acids. CDR3 in DNA: TGTGCCAGCAGCTTGGGACTAGCTACCGGGGAGCTGTTTTTT. It specifies CASSLGLATGELFF.